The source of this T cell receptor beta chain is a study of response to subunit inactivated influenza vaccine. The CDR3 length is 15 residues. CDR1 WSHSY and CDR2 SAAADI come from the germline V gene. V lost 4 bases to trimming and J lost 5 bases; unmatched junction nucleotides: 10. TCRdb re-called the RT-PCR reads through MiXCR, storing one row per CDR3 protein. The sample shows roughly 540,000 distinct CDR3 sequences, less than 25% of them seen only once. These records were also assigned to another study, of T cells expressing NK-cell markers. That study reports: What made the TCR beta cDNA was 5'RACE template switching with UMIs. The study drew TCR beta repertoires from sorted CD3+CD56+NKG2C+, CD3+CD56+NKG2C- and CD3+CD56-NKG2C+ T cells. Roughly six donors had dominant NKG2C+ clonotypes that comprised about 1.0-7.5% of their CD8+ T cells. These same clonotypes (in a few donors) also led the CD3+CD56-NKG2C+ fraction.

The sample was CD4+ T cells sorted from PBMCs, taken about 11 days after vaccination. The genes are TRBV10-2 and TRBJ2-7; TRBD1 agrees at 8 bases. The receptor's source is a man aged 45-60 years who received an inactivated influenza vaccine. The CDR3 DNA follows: TGCGCCAGCAGTGGCAGGACAGGGAGCGTTGACGAGCAGTACTTC. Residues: CASSGRTGSVDEQYF.